This is a list of T cell receptor beta chains from one sample in a study of blood T cell repertoires in COVID-19. Here immunoSEQ multiplex PCR was the method, and the copy in TCRdb shows in-frame clones only, minus some. The table includes around 250,000 clones, under 85% detected once. The material sequenced was peripheral blood. The receptors stem from a man between 25 and 39 years old who had recovered from COVID-19. Each CDR3 is given with its conserved first and last residue. Fields, in order: D gene, clone size, J gene, V gene, CDR3 DNA, CDR3 protein. A D gene is named only where the DNA matches it firmly. The listing skips clone size in some rows; elsewhere it reads once, few, many or a size class.

d_call: TRBD1
clone_size: .
j_call: TRBJ2-3
v_call: TRBV5-5
cdr3_nt: TGTGCCAGCAGCTTGGTGGGGACAGGGGCCCCGGATACGCAGTATTTT
cdr3_aa: CASSLVGTGAPDTQYF

d_call: .
clone_size: .
j_call: TRBJ2-5
v_call: TRBV7-3
cdr3_nt: TGTGCCAGCAGCCTCGCCCCTACTAGCTTAGAGACCCAGTACTTC
cdr3_aa: CASSLAPTSLETQYF

d_call: .
clone_size: once
j_call: TRBJ1-2
v_call: TRBV3-1/TRBV3-2
cdr3_nt: TGTGCCAGCAGCCAAGACGGGCAGACAGCTAACTATGGCTACACCTTC
cdr3_aa: CASSQDGQTANYGYTF

d_call: TRBD1
clone_size: .
j_call: TRBJ2-5
v_call: TRBV5-1
cdr3_nt: TGCGCCAGCAGCTGGGACAGGGGGAGCGAGACCCAGTACTTC
cdr3_aa: CASSWDRGSETQYF

d_call: TRBD1
clone_size: .
j_call: TRBJ1-6
v_call: TRBV4-1
cdr3_nt: TGCGCCAGCAGCCGAGACTTAGGACAGGGCTTATCACCCCTCCACTTT
cdr3_aa: CASSRDLGQGLSPLHF

d_call: TRBD1
clone_size: few
j_call: TRBJ1-1
v_call: TRBV28
cdr3_nt: TGTGCCAGCAGAGGACAGGAGAACACTGAAGCTTTCTTT
cdr3_aa: CASRGQENTEAFF

d_call: TRBD2
clone_size: .
j_call: TRBJ2-5
v_call: TRBV19
cdr3_nt: TGTGCCAGTGGTTCAAGCGGGGTTGGAGAGACCCAGTACTTC
cdr3_aa: CASGSSGVGETQYF

d_call: TRBD2
clone_size: .
j_call: TRBJ2-1
v_call: TRBV3-1/TRBV3-2
cdr3_nt: TGTGCCAGCAGCCCCCGGACTAGCGGCGAGCAGTTCTTC
cdr3_aa: CASSPRTSGEQFF

d_call: TRBD1
clone_size: .
j_call: TRBJ1-5
v_call: TRBV2
cdr3_nt: TGTGCCAGCAGCCCCGAACAGGGGAGCAATCAGCCCCAGCATTTT
cdr3_aa: CASSPEQGSNQPQHF

d_call: .
clone_size: .
j_call: TRBJ2-5
v_call: TRBV6-1
cdr3_nt: TGTGCCAGCAGTGAATCACGGGAGACCCAGTACTTC
cdr3_aa: CASSESRETQYF

d_call: TRBD1
clone_size: .
j_call: TRBJ2-2
v_call: TRBV6-5
cdr3_nt: TGTGCCAGCACTAAAGACAGGGGCCCCGGGGAGCTGTTTTTT
cdr3_aa: CASTKDRGPGELFF

d_call: TRBD2
clone_size: .
j_call: TRBJ2-1
v_call: TRBV28
cdr3_nt: TGTGCCAGCAGTTTATCTAGCGGGGGGGCGGATGAGCAGTTCTTC
cdr3_aa: CASSLSSGGADEQFF

d_call: .
clone_size: .
j_call: TRBJ2-1
v_call: TRBV10-3
cdr3_nt: TGTGCCATCACCCCCGAGAATAAACCGGGTGAGCAGTTCTTC
cdr3_aa: CAITPENKPGEQFF

d_call: .
clone_size: .
j_call: TRBJ1-3
v_call: TRBV12-3/TRBV12-4
cdr3_nt: TGTGCCAGCGCGGCCAACTCTGGAAACACCATATATTTT
cdr3_aa: CASAANSGNTIYF

d_call: .
clone_size: .
j_call: TRBJ2-2
v_call: TRBV18
cdr3_nt: TGTGCCAGCTCACCAGAGCCGCTAGCCGCCGGGGAGCTGTTTTTT
cdr3_aa: CASSPEPLAAGELFF

d_call: .
clone_size: .
j_call: TRBJ1-2
v_call: TRBV12-3/TRBV12-4
cdr3_nt: TGTGCCAGCAGTTTTACGGGGGTCTATGGCTACACCTTC
cdr3_aa: CASSFTGVYGYTF

d_call: .
clone_size: once
j_call: TRBJ1-1
v_call: TRBV11-3
cdr3_nt: TGTGCCAGCAGCCCCGGGGGGGAAAAGACTGAAGCTTTCTTT
cdr3_aa: CASSPGGEKTEAFF

d_call: .
clone_size: .
j_call: TRBJ2-3
v_call: TRBV7-9
cdr3_nt: TGTGCCAGCAGCTTACCGGAGTTCACAGATACGCAGTATTTT
cdr3_aa: CASSLPEFTDTQYF

d_call: TRBD1
clone_size: .
j_call: TRBJ1-1
v_call: TRBV7-6
cdr3_nt: TGTGCCAGCAGCTTAAGCGGACAGGGCCTAACTGAAGCTTTCTTT
cdr3_aa: CASSLSGQGLTEAFF

d_call: .
clone_size: .
j_call: TRBJ1-3
v_call: TRBV27
cdr3_nt: TGTGCCAGCAGTCGCAGGGTCCTCGCCGGGGGGAACTCTGGAAACACCATATATTTT
cdr3_aa: CASSRRVLAGGNSGNTIYF

d_call: TRBD2
clone_size: once
j_call: TRBJ2-3
v_call: TRBV25-1
cdr3_nt: TGTGCCAGCAGTGAATATAGGGGACTAAGCACAGATACGCAGTATTTT
cdr3_aa: CASSEYRGLSTDTQYF

d_call: .
clone_size: .
j_call: TRBJ2-2
v_call: TRBV19
cdr3_nt: TGTGCCAGTAGTATAGATCGAGATCTCGGGGAGCTGTTTTTT
cdr3_aa: CASSIDRDLGELFF

d_call: TRBD1
clone_size: .
j_call: TRBJ1-4
v_call: TRBV2
cdr3_nt: TGTGCCAGCGAGGTGGGCAGGGGGAAACTGTTTTTT
cdr3_aa: CASEVGRGKLFF

d_call: .
clone_size: .
j_call: TRBJ1-3
v_call: TRBV28
cdr3_nt: TGTGCCAGCACCCCCGCGGGGACCCCATCCGGAAACACCATATATTTT
cdr3_aa: CASTPAGTPSGNTIYF

d_call: TRBD2
clone_size: .
j_call: TRBJ2-2
v_call: TRBV4-1
cdr3_nt: TGCGCCAGCAGTTCACTAGCGCCGAACACCGGGGAGCTGTTTTTT
cdr3_aa: CASSSLAPNTGELFF

d_call: .
clone_size: few
j_call: TRBJ2-7
v_call: TRBV7-2
cdr3_nt: TGTGCCAGCAGCTTAGTGCCCGCTAGCTACTACGAGCAGTACTTC
cdr3_aa: CASSLVPASYYEQYF

d_call: .
clone_size: few
j_call: TRBJ1-6
v_call: TRBV7-9
cdr3_nt: TGTGCCAGCAGCTTATCAAGGGGTCGAGATTCACCCCTCCACTTT
cdr3_aa: CASSLSRGRDSPLHF

d_call: TRBD2
clone_size: .
j_call: TRBJ2-5
v_call: TRBV9
cdr3_nt: TGTGCCAGCAGCGGTCGTATTGGGGGGGATGGAGAGACCCAGTACTTC
cdr3_aa: CASSGRIGGDGETQYF

d_call: .
clone_size: .
j_call: TRBJ1-4
v_call: TRBV24-1
cdr3_nt: TGTGCCACCAGTGATTCTTCCGACCCCTCGACAGGAACAGCTGCAACTAATGAAAAACTGTTTTTT
cdr3_aa: CATSDSSDPSTGTAATNEKLFF

d_call: .
clone_size: .
j_call: TRBJ1-2
v_call: TRBV12-3/TRBV12-4
cdr3_nt: TGTGCCAGCAGCGCAAACAAATTGTATGGCTACACCTTC
cdr3_aa: CASSANKLYGYTF

d_call: TRBD1
clone_size: .
j_call: TRBJ1-3
v_call: TRBV9
cdr3_nt: TGTGCCAGCGGCGACAGGGTGACCGAAGACACCATATATTTT
cdr3_aa: CASGDRVTEDTIYF

d_call: TRBD1
clone_size: .
j_call: TRBJ1-6
v_call: TRBV5-6
cdr3_nt: TGTGCCAGCAGACGACAGGGGTGGAATTCACCCCTCCACTTT
cdr3_aa: CASRRQGWNSPLHF

d_call: .
clone_size: .
j_call: TRBJ2-5
v_call: TRBV5-1
cdr3_nt: TGCGCCAGCAGCTTATGGGGGGACCAAGAGACCCAGTACTTC
cdr3_aa: CASSLWGDQETQYF

d_call: TRBD1
clone_size: .
j_call: TRBJ2-1
v_call: TRBV6-5
cdr3_nt: TGTGCCAGCTTCCCGGGACAGGGTTGGAATGAGCAGTTCTTC
cdr3_aa: CASFPGQGWNEQFF

d_call: .
clone_size: .
j_call: TRBJ2-7
v_call: TRBV5-4
cdr3_nt: TGTGCCAGCAGCTCCCCCCTCCGGTACGAGCAGTACTTC
cdr3_aa: CASSSPLRYEQYF

d_call: TRBD2
clone_size: .
j_call: TRBJ2-1
v_call: TRBV5-5
cdr3_nt: TGTGCCAGCAGCTTGGGTCTAGCGGGGGGAAATGAGCAGTTCTTC
cdr3_aa: CASSLGLAGGNEQFF

d_call: .
clone_size: .
j_call: TRBJ2-5
v_call: TRBV3-1/TRBV3-2
cdr3_nt: TGTGCCAGCAGCCCTTTGCGGGTCGAAGTGATGACCCAGTACTTC
cdr3_aa: CASSPLRVEVMTQYF

d_call: .
clone_size: .
j_call: TRBJ2-4
v_call: TRBV7-6
cdr3_nt: TGTGCCAGCATGGGGGGAAACATTCAGTACTTC
cdr3_aa: CASMGGNIQYF

d_call: TRBD1
clone_size: .
j_call: TRBJ2-7
v_call: TRBV11-3
cdr3_nt: TGTGCCAGCAGCCCCCAGGCAGGGGACAGGCGTTTGAGGGACGAGCAGTACTTC
cdr3_aa: CASSPQAGDRRLRDEQYF

d_call: TRBD2
clone_size: .
j_call: TRBJ2-3
v_call: TRBV10-3
cdr3_nt: TGTGCCATCAGTGACAGGACTAGCGGCACAGATACGCAGTATTTT
cdr3_aa: CAISDRTSGTDTQYF

d_call: .
clone_size: once
j_call: TRBJ1-2
v_call: TRBV12-3/TRBV12-4
cdr3_nt: TGTGCCAGCAGTTACAGGGTTAACTATGGCTACACCTTC
cdr3_aa: CASSYRVNYGYTF

d_call: .
clone_size: few
j_call: TRBJ1-6
v_call: TRBV19
cdr3_nt: TGTGCCAGTAGCGGTTACTCACGAACAGGTTCTTCTTCACCCCTCCACTTT
cdr3_aa: CASSGYSRTGSSSPLHF

d_call: .
clone_size: .
j_call: TRBJ2-3
v_call: TRBV7-3
cdr3_nt: TGTGCCAGCAGCTTATATGGCGGGCCAGATACGCAGTATTTT
cdr3_aa: CASSLYGGPDTQYF

d_call: TRBD2
clone_size: .
j_call: TRBJ2-3
v_call: TRBV3-1/TRBV3-2
cdr3_nt: TGTGCCAGCAGCCCAGTCCGGCGGGGGGGGATTAGCACAGATACGCAGTATTTT
cdr3_aa: CASSPVRRGGISTDTQYF

d_call: TRBD2
clone_size: .
j_call: TRBJ2-1
v_call: TRBV7-9
cdr3_nt: TGTGCCAGCAGCTTAAAACGGAGCAGCGGGGGGGCCGATGAGCAGTTCTTC
cdr3_aa: CASSLKRSSGGADEQFF

d_call: TRBD2
clone_size: .
j_call: TRBJ2-1
v_call: TRBV11-3
cdr3_nt: TGTGCCAGCAGTAGCGGGGGGGCCTACAATGAGCAGTTCTTC
cdr3_aa: CASSSGGAYNEQFF

d_call: .
clone_size: .
j_call: TRBJ1-4
v_call: TRBV9
cdr3_nt: TGTGCCAGCAGCCCCCTCGTTGAGACAGGAGGTGAAAAACTGTTTTTT
cdr3_aa: CASSPLVETGGEKLFF

d_call: .
clone_size: .
j_call: TRBJ2-1
v_call: TRBV10-3
cdr3_nt: TGTGCCATCAGTGAAAACTACGATTTGAACAATGAGCAGTTCTTC
cdr3_aa: CAISENYDLNNEQFF

d_call: .
clone_size: .
j_call: TRBJ2-6
v_call: TRBV25-1
cdr3_nt: TGTGCCAGCAGTGATAAGAGGGGGTCTGGGGCCAACGTCCTGACTTTC
cdr3_aa: CASSDKRGSGANVLTF

d_call: TRBD2
clone_size: .
j_call: TRBJ2-3
v_call: TRBV27
cdr3_nt: TGTGCCAGCAGTTTAGGTAGCGGGGCAGATACGCAGTATTTT
cdr3_aa: CASSLGSGADTQYF